This T cell receptor beta chain was observed in a study of shared clonotypes between healthy human individuals. Clones were read by immunoSEQ multiplex PCR, and TCRdb kept only the in-frame ones, dropping some. The data show roughly 2.2 million clones, around 90% seen once. This clone has a single count. Its target is unknown. Investigators divided CD4+ cells into CD45RA+ naive and CD45RA-negative memory subsets. Findings and caveats of the study: Clonotype sharing among donors was expected to depend on sequencing depth. Relative to clonotypes present in all four donors, those not shared had lower generation probabilities. The small donor group covered limited genetic and exposure diversity.

CDR1 and CDR2 from the germline V gene are SNHLY and FYNNEI. The V and J ends lost 5 bases and 4 bases respectively, with 11 bases between them. The CDR3 has 13 amino acids. The genes are TRBV2 and TRBJ2-5; possible D gene TRBD1, 6 bases. This clonotype was obtained from a man younger than 35 in good health. Some clones in this sample may be carry-over from other donors' samples. Sequenced sample: naive CD4+ T cells from PBMCs. The subset is: CD45RA+ positively selected. The CDR3 region has the DNA TGTGCCAGCAGTCGGGACACCCTAGAGACCCAGTACTTC. Its protein is CASSRDTLETQYF.